This TCR beta chain is drawn from a study of blood T cell repertoires in COVID-19. Trimming took 4 bases from V and 8 from J, leaving 9 bases between them. The CDR3 has 13 amino acids. Germline V lookup: CDR1 SEHNR, CDR2 FQNEAQ (reference sequence). How the authors handled the data: Estimation of nucleated cell counts was performed using reference gene primer amplification. Some clones are missing from TCRdb's copy, which holds only in-frame ones; the method was immunoSEQ multiplex PCR. The D gene and trimming were derived from the DNA, and the V and J assignments and clone size from that table. The table includes approximately 440,000 clones, roughly 88% detected once.

The clonotype originates from a man between 18 and 29 years old who had recovered from COVID-19. The chain links TRBV7-9 to TRBJ1-6; no definite D call. The sample comprised PBMCs or T cells enriched from blood (not recorded which). CDR3 loop: CASSSAGDSPLHF. For the CDR3, the DNA is TGTGCCAGCAGCTCCGCAGGCGATTCACCCCTCCACTTT.